This TCR beta chain stems from a study of blood T cell repertoires in COVID-19. The wider study: PBMCs, B-cell-depleted T cells, or T cells were the source of the cDNA or gDNA that made up the material.

Of note for this clone: Relative to the germline gene, one junction end is altered; a read error may explain this.

Participant ages covered about 18 to 90 years across approximately 25 US areas. How the authors handled the data: From reference gene primer amplification, estimates of nucleated cell counts were derived. TCRdb's table, derived via immunoSEQ multiplex PCR, lists solely in-frame clones and lacks some. V and J calls and clone size are as listed in that table; D and trimming were resolved from the DNA. The sample lists about 160,000 clones, roughly 80% occurring once. This CDR3 is built from 16 residues. Germline lookup yields CDR1 SGHTA and CDR2 FQGNSA. The chain is built from TRBV7-2 and TRBJ2-1; TRBD1 agrees at 7 bases. The origin of this receptor is a woman between 45 and 60 years old who had recovered from COVID-19. Input material: PBMCs or T cells enriched from blood (not recorded which). CDR3 amino acids: CASRLAPGQIANEQFF. CDR3 nucleotide sequence: TGTGCCAGCAGATTAGCTCCGGGACAGATAGCCAATGAGCAGTTCTTC.